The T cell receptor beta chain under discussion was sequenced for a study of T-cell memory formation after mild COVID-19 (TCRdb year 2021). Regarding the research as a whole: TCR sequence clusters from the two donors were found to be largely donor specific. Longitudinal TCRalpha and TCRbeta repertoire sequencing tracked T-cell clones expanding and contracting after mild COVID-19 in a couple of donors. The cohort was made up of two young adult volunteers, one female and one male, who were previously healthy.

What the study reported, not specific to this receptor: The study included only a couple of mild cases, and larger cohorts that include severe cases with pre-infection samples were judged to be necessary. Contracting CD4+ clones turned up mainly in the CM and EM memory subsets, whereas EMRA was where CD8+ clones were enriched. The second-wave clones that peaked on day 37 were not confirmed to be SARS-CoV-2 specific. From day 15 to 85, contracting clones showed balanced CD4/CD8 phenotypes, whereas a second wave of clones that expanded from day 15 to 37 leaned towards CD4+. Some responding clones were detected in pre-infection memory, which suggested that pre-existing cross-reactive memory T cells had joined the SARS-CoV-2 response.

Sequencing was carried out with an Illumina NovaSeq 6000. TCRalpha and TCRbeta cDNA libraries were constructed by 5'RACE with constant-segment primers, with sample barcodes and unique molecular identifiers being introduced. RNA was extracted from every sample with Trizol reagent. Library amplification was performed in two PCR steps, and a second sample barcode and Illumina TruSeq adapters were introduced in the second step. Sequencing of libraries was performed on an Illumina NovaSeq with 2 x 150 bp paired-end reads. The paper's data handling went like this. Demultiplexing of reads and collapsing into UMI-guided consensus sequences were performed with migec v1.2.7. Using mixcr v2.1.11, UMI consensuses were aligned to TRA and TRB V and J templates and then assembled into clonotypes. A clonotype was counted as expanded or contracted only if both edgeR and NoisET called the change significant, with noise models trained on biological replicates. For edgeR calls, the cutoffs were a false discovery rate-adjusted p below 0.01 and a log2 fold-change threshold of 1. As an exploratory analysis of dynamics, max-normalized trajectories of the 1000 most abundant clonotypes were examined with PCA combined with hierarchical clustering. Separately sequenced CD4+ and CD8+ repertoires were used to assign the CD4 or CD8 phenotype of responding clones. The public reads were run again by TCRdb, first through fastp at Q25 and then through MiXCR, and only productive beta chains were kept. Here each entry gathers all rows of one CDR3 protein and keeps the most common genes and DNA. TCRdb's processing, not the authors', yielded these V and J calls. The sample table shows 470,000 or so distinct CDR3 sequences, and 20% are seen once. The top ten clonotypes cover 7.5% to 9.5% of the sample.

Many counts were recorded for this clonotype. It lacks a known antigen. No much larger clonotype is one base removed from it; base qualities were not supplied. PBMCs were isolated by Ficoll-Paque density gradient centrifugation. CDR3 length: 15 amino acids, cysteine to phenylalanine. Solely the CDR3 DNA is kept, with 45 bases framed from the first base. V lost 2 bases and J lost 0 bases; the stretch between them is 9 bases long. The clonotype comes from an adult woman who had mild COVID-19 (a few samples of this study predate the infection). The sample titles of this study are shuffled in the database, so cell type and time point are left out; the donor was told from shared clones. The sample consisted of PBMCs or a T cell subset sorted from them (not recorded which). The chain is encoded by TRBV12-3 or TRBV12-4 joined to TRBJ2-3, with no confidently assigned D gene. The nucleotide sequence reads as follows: TGTGCCAGCAGTTTACTAGTTCAGAGCACAGATACGCAGTATTTT. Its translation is CASSLLVQSTDTQYF.